Included here is one T cell receptor (beta chain) sequence, with context. Authors' analysis steps: The assay estimated nucleated cells by amplifying reference gene primers. Method: immunoSEQ multiplex PCR; TCRdb's copy keeps in-frame clones and lacks some. That table is the source of V, J and clone size, and D and trimming were worked out from the DNA. The table lists 87,000 or so clones, 86% of them singletons, with approximately 21% in the top ten. V was pared by 5 bases and J by 3 bases, with 21 bases between. This CDR3 contains 16 residues. Germline-derived CDR1 and CDR2 are SGHKS and YYEKEE (reference sequence). This specimen belongs to a study of blood T cell repertoires in COVID-19. Overall study context: Collection of acute and convalescent COVID-19 samples took place in the United States, Italy and Spain. PBMCs, B-cell-depleted T cells, or T cells were the source of the cDNA or gDNA that made up the material.

V and J are TRBV5-5 and TRBJ2-7; D may be TRBD2 (6 bases). The sample taken for sequencing was peripheral blood. This TCR was recovered from an elderly woman in a cohort sampled during active or convalescent COVID-19. CDR3 residues: CASSYDLSGLLYEQYF. DNA of the CDR3: TGTGCCAGCAGTTACGACCTTAGCGGACTCCTCTACGAGCAGTACTTC.